This TCR beta chain was obtained from a study of T cells in Graves' hyperthyroidism and ophthalmopathy. In the study overall: The authors collected peripheral blood at initial diagnosis, before any treatment.

This clonotype was seen many times. Its antigen is as yet unknown. Study outcomes and limitations: Stable hyperthyroidism and ophthalmopathy were separated using 13 V-J signatures. Most expanded thyroid clonotypes above 0.001 also appeared in blood.

Looked up from germline, CDR1 is SNHLY and CDR2 is FYNNEI. Trimming stripped 1 base from V and 9 bases from J, with 10 bases between. This CDR3 region has 14 residues. Authors of the study amplified TCR beta CDR3 regions from RNA transcripts. The HTBI primer set was used in a first-round RT-PCR of the TCR CDR3. From the multiplex PCR reads, TCRdb called clonotypes with MiXCR, one entry per CDR3 protein. The table has some 180,000 distinct CDR3 sequences, about 15% seen once. Stable Graves' hyperthyroidism meant no ophthalmopathy progression within 18 months. This receptor was identified in a woman in her 50s with Graves' hyperthyroidism. The genes are TRBV2 and TRBJ1-6; D is unclear. The material sequenced was blood. This CDR3 is CASSEELGGSPLHF. The CDR3 DNA reads TGTGCCAGCAGTGAAGAGCTGGGAGGTTCACCCCTCCACTTT.